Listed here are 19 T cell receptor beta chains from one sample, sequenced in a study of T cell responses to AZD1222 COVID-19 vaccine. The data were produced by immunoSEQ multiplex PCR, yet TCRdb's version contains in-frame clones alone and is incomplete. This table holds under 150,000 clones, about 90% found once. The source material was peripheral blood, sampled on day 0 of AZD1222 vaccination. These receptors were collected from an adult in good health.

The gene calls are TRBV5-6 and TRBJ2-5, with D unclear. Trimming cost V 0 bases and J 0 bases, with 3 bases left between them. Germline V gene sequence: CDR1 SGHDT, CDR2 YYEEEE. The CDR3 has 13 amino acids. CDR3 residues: CASSLEDQETQYF. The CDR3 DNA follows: TGTGCCAGCAGCTTGGAAGACCAAGAGACCCAGTACTTC.

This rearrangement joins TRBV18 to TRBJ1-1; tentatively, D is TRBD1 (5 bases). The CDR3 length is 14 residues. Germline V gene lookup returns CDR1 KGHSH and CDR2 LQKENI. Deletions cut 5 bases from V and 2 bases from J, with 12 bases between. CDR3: CASSIDSFNTEAFF. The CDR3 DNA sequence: TGTGCCAGCTCAATCGACAGCTTCAACACTGAAGCTTTCTTT. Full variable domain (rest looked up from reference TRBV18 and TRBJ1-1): NAGVMQNPRHLVRRRGQEARLRCSPMKGHSHVYWYRQLPEEGLKFMVYLQKENIIDESGMPKERFSAEFPKEGPSILRIQQVVRGDSAAYFCASSIDSFNTEAFFGQGTRLTVV.

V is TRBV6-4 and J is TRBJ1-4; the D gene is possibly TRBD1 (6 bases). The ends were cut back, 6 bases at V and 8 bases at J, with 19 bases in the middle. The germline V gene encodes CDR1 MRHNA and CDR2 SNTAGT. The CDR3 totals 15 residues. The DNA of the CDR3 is TGTGCCAGCAGAGCCCAGGGGTTTAAGGGAGAAAAACTGTTTTTT. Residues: CASRAQGFKGEKLFF.

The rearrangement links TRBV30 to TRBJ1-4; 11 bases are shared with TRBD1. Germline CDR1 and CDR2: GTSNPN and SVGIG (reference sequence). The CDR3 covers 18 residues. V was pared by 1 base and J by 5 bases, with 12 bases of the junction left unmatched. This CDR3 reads CAWSGTPARTGGNEKLFF. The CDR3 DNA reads TGTGCCTGGAGTGGGACCCCGGCCCGGACAGGGGGCAATGAAAAACTGTTTTTT.

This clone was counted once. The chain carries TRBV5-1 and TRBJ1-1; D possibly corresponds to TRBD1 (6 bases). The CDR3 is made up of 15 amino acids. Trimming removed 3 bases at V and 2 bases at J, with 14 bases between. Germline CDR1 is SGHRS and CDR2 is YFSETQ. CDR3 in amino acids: CASSSSAGDNTEAFF. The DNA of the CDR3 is TGCGCCAGCAGCTCCTCGGCAGGGGATAACACTGAAGCTTTCTTT.

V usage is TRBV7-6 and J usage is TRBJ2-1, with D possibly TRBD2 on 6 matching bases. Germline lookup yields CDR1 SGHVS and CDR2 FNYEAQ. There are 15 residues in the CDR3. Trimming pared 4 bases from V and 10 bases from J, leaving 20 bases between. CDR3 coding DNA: TGTGCCAGCAGCTCCCGGGTAGCGGAGAAAGGGGAGCAGTTCTTC. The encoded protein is CASSSRVAEKGEQFF.

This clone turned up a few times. In nucleotides, the CDR3 is TGTGCCAGTAGTCTCAGAGCTGAGGTCAACACTGAAGCTTTCTTT. Its protein product is CASSLRAEVNTEAFF. The chain employs TRBV19 and TRBJ1-1; unclear D gene. Trimming took off 5 bases at V and 2 bases at J, with 15 bases between the two ends. Germline CDR1 LNHDA, CDR2 SQIVND (reference sequence). This CDR3 has 15 amino acids.

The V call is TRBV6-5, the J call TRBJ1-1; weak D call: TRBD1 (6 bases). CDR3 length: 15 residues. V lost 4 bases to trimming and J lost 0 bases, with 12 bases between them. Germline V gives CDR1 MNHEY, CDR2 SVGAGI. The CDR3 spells CASSFFDRMNTEAFF. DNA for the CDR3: TGTGCCAGCAGTTTCTTTGACAGGATGAACACTGAAGCTTTCTTT.

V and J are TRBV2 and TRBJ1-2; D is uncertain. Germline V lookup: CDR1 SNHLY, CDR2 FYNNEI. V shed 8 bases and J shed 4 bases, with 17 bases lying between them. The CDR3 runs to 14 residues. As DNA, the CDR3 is TGTGCCAGCCTCGTCCGGGAAGGGAGCTATGGCTACACCTTC. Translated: CASLVREGSYGYTF.

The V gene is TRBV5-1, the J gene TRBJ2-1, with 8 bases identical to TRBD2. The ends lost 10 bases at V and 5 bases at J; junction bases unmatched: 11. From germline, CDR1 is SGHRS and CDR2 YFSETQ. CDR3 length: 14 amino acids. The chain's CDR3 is CASLGGAGDNEQFF. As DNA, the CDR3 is TGCGCCTCTCTCGGGGGGGCGGGCGACAATGAGCAGTTCTTC.

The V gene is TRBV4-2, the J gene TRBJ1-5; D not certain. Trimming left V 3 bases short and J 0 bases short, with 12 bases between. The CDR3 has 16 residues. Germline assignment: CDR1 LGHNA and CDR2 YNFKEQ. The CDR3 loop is CASSHPGGFSNQPQHF. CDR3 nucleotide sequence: TGTGCCAGCAGCCACCCGGGAGGGTTTAGCAATCAGCCCCAGCATTTT.

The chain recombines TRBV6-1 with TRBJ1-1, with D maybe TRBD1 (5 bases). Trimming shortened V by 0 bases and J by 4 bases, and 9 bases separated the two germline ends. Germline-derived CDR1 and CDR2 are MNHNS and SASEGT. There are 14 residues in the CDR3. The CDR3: CASSEARGGTEAFF. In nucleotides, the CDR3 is TGTGCCAGCAGTGAAGCCCGGGGGGGCACTGAAGCTTTCTTT.

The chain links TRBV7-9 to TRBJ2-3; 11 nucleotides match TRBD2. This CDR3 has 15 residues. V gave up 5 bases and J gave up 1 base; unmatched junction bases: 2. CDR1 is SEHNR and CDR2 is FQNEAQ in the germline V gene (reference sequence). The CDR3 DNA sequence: TGTGCCAGCAGCGCACTAGCGGGAGGCACAGATACGCAGTATTTT. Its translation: CASSALAGGTDTQYF.

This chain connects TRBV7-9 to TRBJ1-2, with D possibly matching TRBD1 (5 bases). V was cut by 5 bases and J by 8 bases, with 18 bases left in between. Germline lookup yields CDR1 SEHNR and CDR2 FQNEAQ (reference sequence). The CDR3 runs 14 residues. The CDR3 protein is CASSPRAGDWGYTF. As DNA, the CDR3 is TGTGCCAGCAGCCCAAGGGCGGGGGATTGGGGCTACACCTTC.

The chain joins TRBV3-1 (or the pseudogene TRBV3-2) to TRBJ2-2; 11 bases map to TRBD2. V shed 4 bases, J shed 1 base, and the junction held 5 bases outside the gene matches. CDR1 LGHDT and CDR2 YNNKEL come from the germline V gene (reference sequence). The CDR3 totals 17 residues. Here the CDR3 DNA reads TGTGCCAGCAGCCCCCGACTAGCGGGGAGGAACACCGGGGAGCTGTTTTTT. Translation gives CASSPRLAGRNTGELFF.

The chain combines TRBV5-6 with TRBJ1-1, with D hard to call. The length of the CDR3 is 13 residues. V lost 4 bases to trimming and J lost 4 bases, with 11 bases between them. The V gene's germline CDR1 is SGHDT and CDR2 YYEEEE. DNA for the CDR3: TGTGCCAGCAGCCGAGTGGGGTCCACTGAAGCTTTCTTT. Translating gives CASSRVGSTEAFF.

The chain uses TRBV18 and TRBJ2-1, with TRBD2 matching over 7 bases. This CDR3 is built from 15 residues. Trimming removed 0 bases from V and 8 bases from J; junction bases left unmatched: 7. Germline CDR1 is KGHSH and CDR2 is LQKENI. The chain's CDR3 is CASSPPETRGDEQFF. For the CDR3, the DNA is TGTGCCAGCTCACCACCGGAGACCCGGGGGGATGAGCAGTTCTTC.

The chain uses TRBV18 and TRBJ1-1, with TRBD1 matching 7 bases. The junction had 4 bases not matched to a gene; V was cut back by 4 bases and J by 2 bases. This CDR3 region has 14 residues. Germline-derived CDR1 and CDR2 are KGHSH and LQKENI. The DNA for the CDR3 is TGTGCCAGCTCACAACAGGGGAGAAACACTGAAGCTTTCTTT. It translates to CASSQQGRNTEAFF.

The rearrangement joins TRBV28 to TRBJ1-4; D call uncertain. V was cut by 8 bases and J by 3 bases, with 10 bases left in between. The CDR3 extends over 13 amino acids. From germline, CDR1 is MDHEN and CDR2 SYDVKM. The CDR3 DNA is TGTGCCAGCTCCTCCAGCTCTAATGAAAAACTGTTTTTT. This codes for CASSSSSNEKLFF.